The entry below gives a single TCR beta chain sequence along with its context. Its antigen is unidentified. The data were taken from a study of siplizumab effects on memory and regulatory T cells. Findings and limits, study-wide: Sequences below about 10^-5 frequency were poorly captured. As a result, only a minor fraction of alloreactive clones mapped to unstimulated subsets. Sequences that were alloreactive and traceable to unstimulated CD4+ memory cells were significantly reduced by siplizumab. Naive T cells seemed more diverse than memory cells and seemed major alloresponse contributors.

Assays captured roughly 110,000 TCR templates per sample. The assay was immunoSEQ multiplex PCR, and TCRdb's table has in-frame clones only and misses some. The sample lists some 120,000 clones; around 94% were seen once. Germline assignment: CDR1 MNHEY and CDR2 SMNVEV (reference sequence). Trimming took off 2 bases at V and 5 bases at J, with 4 bases between the two ends. The CDR3 consists of 12 residues. The sample consisted of non-Treg CD4+ T cells sorted from blood. The genes are TRBV27 and TRBJ2-1; no clear D gene. The receptor was isolated from a human donor in good health. The CDR3 sequence is CASSLGHNEQFF. CDR3 nucleotide sequence: TGTGCCAGCAGTTTAGGTCACAATGAGCAGTTCTTC.